This T cell receptor beta chain was captured by sequencing in a study of blood T cell repertoires in COVID-19 (dated by TCRdb to about 2020). At the level of the whole study: The collaborator samples originated in the United States, Italy and Spain and spanned the acute and convalescent phases of COVID-19. The prospective study material was composed of cDNA or gDNA derived from T cells, B-cell-depleted T cells, or PBMCs. Deeply sampled blood TCRbeta repertoires from subjects exposed to, actively infected with, or recovered from COVID-19 were included in the dataset. The repertoires were released in a freely available public database intended as a resource for research on the immune response to SARS-CoV-2. The samples were drawn from the first 160 participants of the ongoing ImmuneRACE study and from 950 to 1,500 subjects provided by 6 global collaborators. Nearly every sample came with metadata listing a de-identified subject ID, COVID-19 status, age in years and sex. Where available, HLA class I and class II types were taken from metadata supplied by the sample provider and were not determined by assay-based typing. What the research found in general, with its limitations: The amount of clinical and demographic metadata varied by source and participant and was provided uncurated.

The collaborating institutions used their own protocols to collect whole blood in K2EDTA tubes. For TCRbeta analysis, collaborators shipped samples as frozen whole blood, isolated PBMCs, or DNA extracted from either of those sample types. The immunoSEQ Assay, a bias-controlled multiplex PCR, was used to amplify TCRbeta CDR3 regions from genomic DNA. The original pipeline was this. Within the assay, amplification of reference gene primers was used to estimate how many nucleated cells each sample contained. To quantify the absolute abundance of each unique TCRbeta CDR3 rearrangement, sequence reads were collapsed and filtered. For each sample, productive Simpson clonality was calculated by taking the square root of Simpson's diversity index across productive rearrangements. This is the immuneACCESS table as TCRdb keeps it, with only in-frame sequences that have V and J called. A part of the clones is gone; compared with another copy, unresolved V genes explain less than half, and the rest is unexplained. V and J calls and clone size follow that table, whereas D and trimming were derived from the DNA. This sample holds 55,000 to 75,000 clones; about 81% were observed only once. Roughly 14% of the sample is taken by the ten largest.

The cysteine opens and the phenylalanine closes a CDR3 of 15 amino acids. Of the read, only the CDR3 DNA is kept; its 45 bases are in frame from base 1. For CDR1 and CDR2, the germline V gene lists MDHEN and SYDVKM. V loses 4 bases at its end and J loses 4 bases; junction bases beyond the gene matches: 5. This clone was seen once. Its antigen specificity is not known. No clone much larger than this one lies a single base away; base qualities are absent. This receptor was taken from a man older than 75 with acute or convalescent COVID-19. The sequenced sample consisted of peripheral blood. This receptor chain uses TRBV28 and TRBJ2-1; 9 of the junction bases match TRBD1. Read as DNA, the sequence is TGTGCCAGCAGTTCCCCCGGGACAGGGTACAATGAGCAGTTCTTC. It encodes CASSSPGTGYNEQFF.